These 28 T cell receptor beta chains were sequenced from one sample in a study of radiotherapy plus CTLA-4 blockade in lung cancer. TCRdb's copy holds only in-frame clones and misses some; the assay was immunoSEQ multiplex PCR. The sample carries approximately 85,000 clones, over 75% recorded once. The sample in question was peripheral blood, obtained from a patient treated with radiotherapy plus ipilimumab. All receptors derive from a human donor with non-small cell lung cancer that progressed on radiotherapy plus ipilimumab.

This chain connects TRBV2 to TRBJ2-4; TRBD1 matches 7 bases. This CDR3 is built from 15 residues. The ends lost 6 bases at V and 5 bases at J; junction bases unmatched: 10. CDR1 and CDR2 (germline): SNHLY, FYNNEI. CDR3 residues: CASRLSRTGQNIQYF. CDR3 DNA sequence: TGTGCCAGCAGACTCTCTAGGACAGGTCAAAACATTCAGTACTTC.

V is TRBV18 and J is TRBJ2-2; TRBD1 matches at 7 bases. V gave up 3 bases and J gave up 2 bases; unmatched junction bases: 12. The CDR3 contains 18 residues. Germline V CDR1 and CDR2: KGHSH, LQKENI. The CDR3 sequence: CASSPLTLTGINTGELFF. The DNA of the CDR3 is TGTGCCAGCTCACCCCTCACCTTGACAGGGATCAACACCGGGGAGCTGTTTTTT.

The chain is built from TRBV5-1 and TRBJ1-2; D remains ambiguous. The CDR3 is 12 amino acids. Trimming took 0 bases from V and 7 from J, leaving 7 bases between them. Per the germline V gene, CDR1 is SGHRS and CDR2 is YFSETQ. DNA for the CDR3: TGCGCCAGCAGCTTGGAGACATCTGGCTACACCTTC. It encodes CASSLETSGYTF.

This chain joins TRBV19 and TRBJ2-7; D is undetermined. The CDR3 is 10 residues long. In germline, CDR1 is LNHDA, CDR2 SQIVND (reference sequence). The V gene lost 5 bases and the J gene lost 1 base, with 0 bases spanning the gap. The CDR3 loop is CASSSYEQYF. In nucleotides, the CDR3 is TGTGCCAGTAGTTCCTACGAGCAGTACTTC.

This rearrangement joins TRBV7-2 to TRBJ1-5; D unclear. The length of the CDR3 is 16 residues. The V and J ends lost 2 bases and 0 bases respectively, with 11 bases between them. Germline assignment: CDR1 SGHTA and CDR2 FQGNSA. DNA of the CDR3: TGTGCCAGCAGCTTAAGCACAGCTTATAGCAATCAGCCCCAGCATTTT. Translated: CASSLSTAYSNQPQHF. The whole variable domain, filled in from reference TRBV7-2 and TRBJ1-5, reads GAGVSQSPSNKVTEKGKDVELRCDPISGHTALYWYRQSLGQGLEFLIYFQGNSAPDKSGLPSDRFSAERTGGSVSTLTIQRTQQEDSAVYLCASSLSTAYSNQPQHFGDGTRLSIL.

The gene calls are TRBV10-3 and TRBJ2-3; 10 bases match TRBD2. In germline, CDR1 is ENHRY, CDR2 SYGVKD. The length of the CDR3 is 15 residues. Unmatched junction bases numbered 5, after V lost 2 bases and J lost 6 bases. Written as DNA, the CDR3 is TGTGCCATCAGTGAGGCTAGCGGGAGATCGGATACGCAGTATTTT. Translating gives CAISEASGRSDTQYF.

J is TRBJ1-1 and V is TRBV27, with 9 positions matching TRBD1. V shed 6 bases, J shed 5 bases, and the junction held 4 bases outside the gene matches. The CDR3 loop spans 13 amino acids. Germline CDR1 MNHEY, CDR2 SMNVEV (reference sequence). CDR3 DNA: TGTGCCAGCAGGCAGACAGGGGGGACTGAAGCTTTCTTT. Its protein product is CASRQTGGTEAFF.

This clone turned up a few times. The gene calls are TRBV5-4 and TRBJ2-1, with D perhaps given as TRBD1 or TRBD2 (5 bases each). CDR3 length equals 12 residues. V gave up 3 bases and J gave up 10 bases, with 11 bases separating them. The germline V gene encodes CDR1 SGHNT and CDR2 YYREEE (reference sequence). CDR3 nucleotide sequence: TGTGCCAGCAGCTCCGGGGCCCGGGAGCAGTTCTTC. This gives the protein CASSSGAREQFF.

The chain couples TRBV7-2 to TRBJ2-2; D is unresolved. The CDR3 consists of 13 residues. In germline, CDR1 is SGHTA, CDR2 FQGNSA. V was clipped by 7 bases and J by 7 bases, with 13 bases between them. The CDR3 bases are TGTGCCAGCAATAAAGGTCTGGACGGGGAGCTGTTTTTT. Its translation: CASNKGLDGELFF.

The chain has TRBV7-3 and TRBJ2-3, with 10 positions matching TRBD2. Per germline, CDR1 SGHTA and CDR2 FQGTGA. V shed 4 bases, J shed 11 bases, and the junction held 9 bases outside the gene matches. The CDR3 contains 14 residues. The CDR3 is CASSSLAGGMMQYF. CDR3 DNA sequence: TGTGCCAGCAGCTCCTTAGCGGGGGGTATGATGCAGTATTTT.

This clone was observed a single time. J is TRBJ2-3 and V is TRBV19; D is perhaps TRBD1 (5 bases). The CDR3 totals 13 residues. The germline V and J ends were trimmed by 5 bases and 5 bases, with 11 bases remaining between them. The germline V gene encodes CDR1 LNHDA and CDR2 SQIVND (reference sequence). In DNA, the CDR3 is TGTGCCAGTAGTGGCAGGGTGGGAGATACGCAGTATTTT. Amino acids: CASSGRVGDTQYF.

Here the CDR3 DNA reads TGTGCCAGCAGCTTGGACAGGGTGGTTGAGCCCCAGCATTTT. It encodes CASSLDRVVEPQHF. The chain employs TRBV5-5 and TRBJ1-5; possible D gene TRBD1, 6 bases. V was trimmed by 0 bases and J by 8 bases, leaving 12 bases between them. The germline CDR1 and CDR2 sequences are SGHKS and YYEKEE (reference sequence). The CDR3 has 14 amino acids. The variable domain in full, completed from reference TRBV5-5 and TRBJ1-5, reads DAGVTQSPTHLIKTRGQQVTLRCSPISGHKSVSWYQQVLGQGPQFIFQYYEKEERGRGNFPDRFSARQFPNYSSELNVNALLLGDSALYLCASSLDRVVEPQHFGDGTRLSIL.

This chain joins TRBV9 and TRBJ1-4, with a tentative D call TRBD1 (6 bases). The V and J ends lost 0 bases and 0 bases respectively, with 15 bases between them. The CDR3 runs 18 residues. From germline, CDR1 is SGDLS and CDR2 YYNGEE. The CDR3 bases are TGTGCCAGCAGCGTAGGCACGTCAAACAGGGCAACTAATGAAAAACTGTTTTTT. Residues: CASSVGTSNRATNEKLFF.

This clone was observed a few times. Distinct nucleotide sequences in the sample also encode this CDR3. The V gene is TRBV18, the J gene TRBJ1-2, with D perhaps matching TRBD1 (6 bases). Germline assignment: CDR1 KGHSH and CDR2 LQKENI. The CDR3 sequence is 14 residues long. The V end was cut by 3 bases, the J end by 4 bases, with 12 bases between. The DNA of the CDR3 is TGTGCCAGCTCACCGGGGGCAGGGTCCTATGGCTACACCTTC. Translation gives CASSPGAGSYGYTF.

V and J are TRBV6-4 and TRBJ2-1; the match to TRBD1 covers 11 bases. Germline loops: CDR1 MRHNA, CDR2 SNTAGT. V lost 4 bases to trimming and J lost 6 bases; unmatched junction nucleotides: 14. CDR3 size: 18 residues. The CDR3 protein is CASSVLPLGTGGSNEQFF. CDR3 coding DNA: TGTGCCAGCAGTGTATTACCTCTAGGGACAGGGGGTTCCAATGAGCAGTTCTTC.

The chain joins TRBV25-1 to TRBJ2-3, with unresolved D. The CDR3 is made up of 16 amino acids. Trimming pared 6 bases from V and 0 bases from J, leaving 16 bases between. Germline V lookup: CDR1 MGHDK, CDR2 SYGVNS. CDR3 bases: TGTGCCAGCAGCCCGAGGTGGGGTCCTAGCACAGATACGCAGTATTTT. Its translation: CASSPRWGPSTDTQYF.

The gene calls are TRBV5-7 and TRBJ2-3; the D gene is possibly TRBD2 (6 bases). TRBV5-7 is given ORF status, its function remaining uncertain. Trimming took 4 bases from V and 5 from J, leaving 11 bases between them. CDR3 length equals 13 residues. The CDR3 sequence: CASSASGVDTQYF. The CDR3 DNA follows: TGTGCCAGCAGCGCATCGGGAGTAGATACGCAGTATTTT.

V gene TRBV28 combines with J gene TRBJ1-3; D is uncertain. There are 16 residues in the CDR3. The germline V gene has CDR1 MDHEN and CDR2 SYDVKM. The germline V and J ends were trimmed by 8 bases and 4 bases, with 21 bases remaining between them. CDR3 nucleotides: TGTGCCAGCTCACCTCAAAATGGTGCGATGGGAAACACCATATATTTT. Encoded protein: CASSPQNGAMGNTIYF.

The chain is built from TRBV28 and TRBJ2-1, with D uncertain. The CDR3 sequence is 12 residues long. From germline, CDR1 is MDHEN and CDR2 SYDVKM. Trimming took off 2 bases at V and 6 bases at J, with 5 bases between the two ends. This chain's CDR3 is CASSLISNEQFF. CDR3 DNA: TGTGCCAGCAGTTTAATTAGCAATGAGCAGTTCTTC. The variable domain in full, completed from reference TRBV28 and TRBJ2-1, reads DVKVTQSSRYLVKRTGEKVFLECVQDMDHENMFWYRQDPGLGLRLIYFSYDVKMKEKGDIPEGYSVSREKKERFSLILESASTNQTSMYLCASSLISNEQFFGPGTRLTVL.

The rearrangement links TRBV19 to TRBJ1-1, with D hard to call. The V end was cut by 9 bases, the J end by 5 bases, with 19 bases between. Per the germline V gene, CDR1 is LNHDA and CDR2 is SQIVND (reference sequence). This CDR3 is 14 amino acids long. As DNA, the CDR3 is TGTGCCAGCACCGGTTGGGGTCTTAGGACTGAAGCTTTCTTT. This gives the protein CASTGWGLRTEAFF. Full variable domain (missing parts from reference TRBV19 and TRBJ1-1): DGGITQSPKYLFRKEGQNVTLSCEQNLNHDAMYWYRQDPGQGLRLIYYSQIVNDFQKGDIAEGYSVSREKKESFPLTVTSAQKNPTAFYLCASTGWGLRTEAFFGQGTRLTVV.

This clone was recorded once. This sequence joins TRBV11-3 and TRBJ2-4; 9 nucleotides match TRBD2. The germline V gene has CDR1 SGHNT and CDR2 YENEEA. Trimming cost V 5 bases and J 4 bases; bases outside gene matches: 6. This CDR3 has 15 residues. The CDR3 DNA reads TGTGCCAGCAGCGCCCGACTAGCGGATAAAAACATTCAGTACTTC. It translates to CASSARLADKNIQYF.

This clone turned up a few times. V is TRBV5-5 and J is TRBJ1-3; TRBD1 is a possible D gene (6 bases). V lost 0 bases and J 7 bases, leaving 14 bases between the germline ends. Germline CDR1 and CDR2: SGHKS and YYEKEE (reference sequence). This CDR3 spans 15 amino acids. The DNA of the CDR3 is TGTGCCAGCAGCTTGGTTCCAGGGGTGGGGAACACCATATATTTT. This sequence encodes CASSLVPGVGNTIYF.

DNA for the CDR3: TGTGCCAGCAGTTACGGGTCTTCGACTGTGGATACGCAGTATTTT. The encoded protein is CASSYGSSTVDTQYF. The genes are TRBV6-6 and TRBJ2-3; D is uncertain. The CDR3 totals 15 residues. Looked up from germline, CDR1 is MNHNY and CDR2 is SVGAGI (reference sequence). V lost 2 bases and J lost 6, with 15 bases in between.

The V gene is TRBV11-2, the J gene TRBJ2-7, with D uncertain. Germline values: CDR1 SGHAT, CDR2 FQNNGV. Trimming cost V 1 base and J 1 base, with 20 bases left between them. CDR3 size: 18 residues. The CDR3: CASSLVGSWEGPSYEQYF. The DNA of the CDR3 is TGTGCCAGCAGCTTAGTGGGCAGTTGGGAAGGTCCTTCCTACGAGCAGTACTTC.

This chain connects TRBV6-1 to TRBJ2-3; 7 nucleotides align to TRBD1. V gave up 7 bases and J gave up 4 bases; unmatched junction bases: 5. The CDR3 covers 13 residues. CDR1 and CDR2 from the germline V gene are MNHNS and SASEGT. For the CDR3, the DNA is TGTGCCAGCAAACGACAGGGTTCAGATACGCAGTATTTT. This translates into CASKRQGSDTQYF.

The chain couples TRBV5-4 to TRBJ2-2; 10 bases align to TRBD2. From germline, CDR1 is SGHNT and CDR2 YYREEE (reference sequence). The CDR3 spans 17 residues. V shed 1 base, J shed 4 bases, and the junction held 7 bases outside the gene matches. CDR3 in DNA: TGTGCCAGCAGCTTGATGTCTAGCGGGGGTTTCACCGGGGAGCTGTTTTTT. Translation: CASSLMSSGGFTGELFF.

V and J are TRBV10-3 and TRBJ1-2; possible D gene TRBD1, 6 bases. The CDR3 has 16 residues. V shed 6 bases and J shed 7 bases, with 24 bases lying between them. Germline V gene data show CDR1 as ENHRY and CDR2 as SYGVKD. This CDR3 reads CAIRPTIKSGEGGYTF. For the CDR3, the DNA is TGTGCCATCAGACCGACGATAAAATCAGGGGAGGGTGGCTACACCTTC.

The chain employs TRBV10-1 and TRBJ2-3; D not resolved. V lost 8 bases to trimming and J lost 0 bases, with 6 bases between them. The CDR3 has 12 residues. CDR1 and CDR2 from the germline V gene are WNHNN and SYGVQD (reference sequence). CDR3 loop: CASFRSTDTQYF. The CDR3 DNA is TGCGCCAGCTTTCGGAGCACAGATACGCAGTATTTT.